The next 17 T cell receptor beta chains were all read from a single sample in a study of OX40 agonist ivuxolimab in advanced cancers. Receptors were amplified or captured by the immunoSEQ multiplex PCR assay. The immuneACCESS repertoire file appears here via TCRdb, limited to in-frame rearrangements. These files lack a portion of the clones; in checked studies, under half of the deficit traces to unresolved V genes, and the cause of the others is not known. The sample table lists 49,000 or so clones, approximately 90% of them with a count of one. Around half of the sample is in the top ten clones. The starting material was CD4+ or CD8+ T cells sorted from blood, obtained in a trial of the OX40 agonist ivuxolimab. The receptor set was obtained from an adult with an advanced solid tumor such as melanoma, head and neck, liver or kidney cancer.

This sequence joins TRBV5-5 and TRBJ1-5, with no clear D. CDR1 and CDR2 (germline): SGHKS, YYEKEE (reference sequence). This CDR3 contains 15 residues. Trimming pared 2 bases from V and 0 bases from J, leaving 9 bases between. In nucleotides, the CDR3 is TGTGCCAGCAGCTTATCAGGTAATAGCAATCAGCCCCAGCATTTT. Translating it yields CASSLSGNSNQPQHF.

The chain couples TRBV7-2 to TRBJ2-1, with 7 bases identical to TRBD1. The CDR3 is 15 amino acids. The junction had 7 bases not matched to a gene; V was cut back by 5 bases and J by 3 bases. CDR1 and CDR2 (germline): SGHTA, FQGNSA. The CDR3 nucleotides read TGTGCCAGCAGCCTAGGACAGGTGGACTACAATGAGCAGTTCTTC. This gives the protein CASSLGQVDYNEQFF.

The chain joins TRBV18 to TRBJ2-1, with 7 bases matching TRBD1. Germline CDR1 is KGHSH and CDR2 is LQKENI. This CDR3 has 14 residues. V lost 1 base to trimming and J lost 5 bases; unmatched junction nucleotides: 2. The CDR3 DNA reads as TGTGCCAGCTCACCACAGGACAGGAACAATGAGCAGTTCTTC. Translation gives CASSPQDRNNEQFF.

The V and J genes are TRBV4-1 and TRBJ2-7; D is perhaps TRBD2 (5 bases). The CDR3 is 15 amino acids. The germline V gene has CDR1 MGHRA and CDR2 YSYEKL. V shed 4 bases and J shed 2 bases, with 15 bases lying between them. The CDR3 region has the DNA TGCGCCAGCAGCCGTCTCGGGGTGGCTACCTACGAGCAGTACTTC. Amino acids: CASSRLGVATYEQYF.

The V and J genes are TRBV10-1 and TRBJ2-2; no reliable D call. The V end was cut by 0 bases, the J end by 6 bases, with 5 bases between. Germline CDR1 WNHNN, CDR2 SYGVQD (reference sequence). The CDR3 is 13 amino acids. The DNA for the CDR3 is TGCGCCAGCAGTGAGTCTTGGGCCGGGGAGCTGTTTTTT. Its translation is CASSESWAGELFF.

This clone has only one observation. The rearrangement uses TRBV10-2 and TRBJ2-2; 7 bases line up with TRBD2. With V trimmed by 7 bases and J by 1 base, 6 bases remained unmatched. The CDR3 runs to 15 residues. From germline, CDR1 is WSHSY and CDR2 SAAADI. The CDR3 region is CASTQSGVNTGELFF. The CDR3 DNA sequence: TGCGCCAGCACCCAAAGCGGGGTGAACACCGGGGAGCTGTTTTTT.

The rearrangement links TRBV5-6 to TRBJ1-5; D uncertain. Germline CDR1 reads SGHDT; CDR2 reads YYEEEE. This CDR3 has 15 residues. The V end was cut by 3 bases, the J end by 4 bases, with 14 bases between. The CDR3 region is CASSSFRTKNQPQHF. CDR3 nucleotides: TGTGCCAGCAGCTCCTTCCGAACTAAGAATCAGCCCCAGCATTTT. Together with reference TRBV5-6 and TRBJ1-5, the CDR3 gives the full variable domain: DAGVTQSPTHLIKTRGQQVTLRCSPKSGHDTVSWYQQALGQGPQFIFQYYEEEERQRGNFPDRFSGHQFPNYSSELNVNALLLGDSALYLCASSSFRTKNQPQHFGDGTRLSIL.

CDR3 residues: CASSLNRDYSYNEQFF. The CDR3 region has the DNA TGCGCCAGCAGCTTAAACCGGGACTACTCCTACAATGAGCAGTTCTTC. The chain has TRBV5-1 and TRBJ2-1, with TRBD2 matching over 7 bases. After removal of 2 bases from V and 0 bases from J, the junction contained 5 bases not matched to a gene. The germline gives CDR1 SGHRS, CDR2 YFSETQ. The CDR3 consists of 16 residues. Full variable domain (rest looked up from reference TRBV5-1 and TRBJ2-1): KAGVTQTPRYLIKTRGQQVTLSCSPISGHRSVSWYQQTPGQGLQFLFEYFSETQRNKGNFPGRFSGRQFSNSRSEMNVSTLELGDSALYLCASSLNRDYSYNEQFFGPGTRLTVL.

The genes are TRBV4-2 and TRBJ2-3, with D unresolved. This CDR3 has 15 residues. The V and J ends lost 0 bases and 2 bases respectively, with 9 bases between them. Germline values: CDR1 LGHNA, CDR2 YNFKEQ. The CDR3: CASSQEALTTDTQYF. CDR3 DNA: TGTGCCAGCAGCCAAGAAGCGCTTACCACAGATACGCAGTATTTT.

This clone was counted once. The rearrangement links TRBV7-9 to TRBJ1-3; TRBD1 might be the D (5 bases). CDR1 and CDR2 from the germline V gene are SEHNR and FQNEAQ (reference sequence). The length of the CDR3 is 15 residues. The V and J ends lost 3 bases and 0 bases respectively, with 9 bases between them. CDR3: CASSFGTLSGNTIYF. CDR3 sequence (DNA): TGTGCCAGCAGCTTCGGGACTCTCTCTGGAAACACCATATATTTT.

The V gene is TRBV7-9, the J gene TRBJ2-7; 11 bases map to TRBD2. Germline assignment: CDR1 SEHNR and CDR2 FQNEAQ (reference sequence). The CDR3 is 15 residues long. Trimming at V came to 1 base and at J to 7 bases, leaving 6 bases not matched to a gene. The CDR3 sequence is CASSLVSSGGFEQYF. In DNA, the CDR3 is TGTGCCAGCAGCTTAGTGTCTAGCGGGGGGTTTGAGCAGTACTTC. The variable domain in full, completed from reference TRBV7-9 and TRBJ2-7, reads DTGVSQNPRHKITKRGQNVTFRCDPISEHNRLYWYRQTLGQGPEFLTYFQNEAQLEKSRLLSDRFSAERPKGSFSTLEIQRTEQGDSAMYLCASSLVSSGGFEQYFGPGTRLTVT.

This rearrangement joins TRBV27 to TRBJ2-7; a possible D gene is TRBD1 (6 bases). The CDR3 is 14 residues long. Germline CDR1 and CDR2: MNHEY and SMNVEV (reference sequence). The V and J ends lost 6 bases and 0 bases respectively, with 12 bases between them. CDR3 region: CASSRPGHSYEQYF. Written as DNA, the CDR3 is TGTGCCAGCAGCCGTCCGGGACACTCCTACGAGCAGTACTTC.

The chain joins TRBV2 to TRBJ2-1; D is unclear. V was pared by 7 bases and J by 1 base, with 11 bases between. This CDR3 has 14 residues. Germline V CDR1 and CDR2: SNHLY, FYNNEI. The CDR3 region is CASKPSLSYNEQFF. The CDR3 nucleotides read TGTGCCAGCAAACCATCGTTGTCCTACAATGAGCAGTTCTTC.

J is TRBJ1-2 and V is TRBV6-1; no definite D call. Looked up from germline, CDR1 is MNHNS and CDR2 is SASEGT. The CDR3 totals 11 residues. The V end lost 10 bases, the J end lost 8 bases, and 14 bases lay between the germline ends. The CDR3 coding sequence is TGTGCCACGTTCTATAGTCGGGGCTACACCTTC. Translation: CATFYSRGYTF.

This clone was seen a few times. The V and J genes are TRBV7-9 and TRBJ2-4; perhaps TRBD2 as D (5 bases). Trimming removed 0 bases at V and 0 bases at J, with 12 bases between. The germline V gene has CDR1 SEHNR and CDR2 FQNEAQ (reference sequence). The CDR3 covers 17 residues. The CDR3 region has the DNA TGTGCCAGCAGCTTAGCGTGGGAAGGACTAGCCAAAAACATTCAGTACTTC. This encodes CASSLAWEGLAKNIQYF. The variable domain in full, completed from reference TRBV7-9 and TRBJ2-4, reads DTGVSQNPRHKITKRGQNVTFRCDPISEHNRLYWYRQTLGQGPEFLTYFQNEAQLEKSRLLSDRFSAERPKGSFSTLEIQRTEQGDSAMYLCASSLAWEGLAKNIQYFGAGTRLSVL.

The chain uses TRBV5-6 and TRBJ2-1; tentatively, D is TRBD1 (6 bases). This CDR3 spans 15 amino acids. The germline V and J ends were trimmed by 2 bases and 5 bases, with 14 bases remaining between them. Looked up from germline, CDR1 is SGHDT and CDR2 is YYEEEE. The CDR3 nucleotides read TGTGCCAGCAGCTTAGGACAGCCTTGGGACAATGAGCAGTTCTTC. The encoded protein is CASSLGQPWDNEQFF.

This chain links TRBV15 with TRBJ1-1; a possible D gene is TRBD1 (5 bases). The germline gives CDR1 LNHNV, CDR2 YYDKDF (reference sequence). V gave up 0 bases and J gave up 4 bases, with 15 bases separating them. The CDR3 is 16 residues long. The DNA for the CDR3 is TGTGCCACCAGCAGAGATAGGGGCCTTGAGGCCACTGAAGCTTTCTTT. Protein sequence: CATSRDRGLEATEAFF.